This T cell receptor beta chain emerged from a study of blood T cell repertoires in COVID-19. On the study more broadly: The United States, Italy and Spain provided the acute and convalescent COVID-19 samples. Nucleic acid was either cDNA or gDNA, and it came from T cells, B-cell-depleted T cells, or PBMCs.

Germline loops: CDR1 LGHDT, CDR2 YNNKEL (reference sequence). The CDR3 runs to 17 residues. V trimming: 4 bases; J trimming: 1 base; junction bases outside the gene matches: 12. The authors' processing: Amplification of reference gene primers was used by the study to estimate nucleated cell counts. Only in-frame clones appear in the TCRdb table, and some are missing; sequencing was by immunoSEQ multiplex PCR. Clone size and V and J calls were adopted from that table, with D and trimming inferred from the DNA. The profile shows about 50,000 clones, 75% to 90% of them singletons. The receptor was derived from a human donor in a cohort sampled during active COVID-19. The sample was peripheral blood. The rearrangement links TRBV3-1 (or the pseudogene TRBV3-2) to TRBJ2-5; 7 nucleotides align to TRBD2. CDR3 residues: CASSPWPRGGSQETQYF. CDR3 sequence (DNA): TGTGCCAGCAGCCCGTGGCCCCGGGGAGGGAGCCAAGAGACCCAGTACTTC.